These T cell receptor beta chains were read from a single sample in a study of identical twins. TCRdb used MiXCR to reprocess the 5' RACE reads, holding one entry per CDR3 protein. Here the sample spans about 1.7 million distinct CDR3 sequences, under 35% being singletons. Sample: cord blood. Source of these receptors: a newborn girl in good health. Both conserved end residues are part of each CDR3. The size entry is marked missing in some rows and otherwise reads once, few, many or a size class.

v_call,clone_size,j_call,cdr3_aa
TRBV10-3,NA,TRBJ2-3,CATRTSGGGDTQYF
TRBV4-2,NA,TRBJ1-1,CASSQENPWGKDTEAFF
TRBV25-1,few,TRBJ1-2,CASSPLRVGSGNYGYTF
TRBV29-1,once,NA,CSAATEAGTYSNQPQYF
TRBV4-1,few,TRBJ2-1,CASSPRGQYNEQFF
TRBV2,many,TRBJ2-4,CATQGTGDKNIQYF
TRBV5-1,few,TRBJ2-7,CASSNGQVSFYEQYF
TRBV7-2,NA,TRBJ1-2,CASSSTARGGGYTF
TRBV12-3/TRBV12-4,NA,TRBJ1-1,CASISAGGQAFF
TRBV20-1,few,TRBJ1-1,CSARPKTGAGTEAFF
TRBV25-1,NA,TRBJ1-1,CASSEFWGSGEAFF
TRBV29-1,few,TRBJ2-7,CSVEIGLAGDGEQYF
TRBV3-1,NA,TRBJ2-7,CASSQAGRGYF
TRBV20-1,few,TRBJ1-2,CSARGRRISGGYTF
TRBV18,NA,TRBJ2-5,CASSPQRGQETQYF
TRBV20-1,few,TRBJ1-6,CSARRGPNNSPLHF
TRBV6-5,NA,TRBJ2-2,CASSYPGPKTGELFF
TRBV6-1,NA,TRBJ2-1,CASSIRLALSSYNEQFF
TRBV28,NA,TRBJ2-1,CASSSGLPILYNEQFF
TRBV20-1,NA,TRBJ2-2,CSAARIPLNTGELFF
TRBV7-9,few,TRBJ2-7,CASSFGGLAGANHEQYF
TRBV5-1,few,TRBJ2-1,CASSSGMASGVNEQFF
TRBV20-1,few,TRBJ2-3,CSARGIVFTDTQYF
TRBV28,NA,TRBJ1-6,CASSQPTDRGPYNSPLHF
TRBV20-1,NA,TRBJ1-1,CREGGMNTEAFF
TRBV20-1,many,TRBJ2-7,CSARDISYEQYF
TRBV24-1,few,TRBJ1-5,CATQADASGPQHF
TRBV7-6,NA,TRBJ1-5,CASSFGDRGFSQPQHF
TRBV5-1,NA,TRBJ2-3,CASSASRLAGGPDTQYF
TRBV4-1,few,TRBJ1-4,CASSPPREKLFF
TRBV28,few,TRBJ2-1,CASPGLAGLSYDNEQFF
TRBV24-1,few,TRBJ2-6,CAISTSRSSGANVLTF
TRBV29-1,NA,TRBJ1-4,CSVQEGTGSEKLFF
TRBV10-3,few,NA,CAISEPGRGYNEQYF
TRBV4-1,NA,NA,CASSQPYRGRYNEQYF
TRBV27,NA,TRBJ2-7,CASRGGLSSYNEQYF
TRBV4-1,NA,TRBJ2-3,CASSQPSGGTQYF
TRBV27,few,TRBJ1-1,CASSWGFGEDGHPNTEAFF
TRBV5-1,NA,TRBJ2-3,CASSSDRGISTDTQYF
TRBV29-1,few,TRBJ2-5,CSVETALRQYF
TRBV4-2,few,TRBJ1-4,CASSQVGQFNEKLFF
TRBV3-1,NA,TRBJ2-2,CASSHLHHTGELFF
TRBV4-2,NA,TRBJ2-1,CASSPQKVAGGPNEQFF
TRBV28,NA,TRBJ2-2,CASSEPGQMNTGELFF
TRBV20-1,NA,TRBJ1-1,CSAPVQGVEAFF